The entry that follows covers one T cell receptor beta chain sequence. The sample originates from a study of blood T cell repertoires in COVID-19. Background on the study: Samples came from the United States, Italy and Spain, spanning acute and convalescent COVID-19.

The authors' processing: Estimation of nucleated cell counts relied on the amplification of reference gene primers. Repertoires were generated with immunoSEQ multiplex PCR, while TCRdb's copy carries only in-frame clones and drops some. The V and J calls and clone size are taken from that table; D and trimming were inferred from the DNA. The table includes roughly 290,000 clones, nearly 90% detected once. Enrolled through a virtual design, the participants were between about 18 and 100 years of age and came from 24 US areas. The CDR3 loop spans 12 amino acids. CDR1 is SNHLY and CDR2 is FYNNEI in the germline V gene. Trimming left V 2 bases short and J 6 bases short, with 8 bases between.

The sequenced material came from PBMCs or T cells enriched from blood (not recorded which). The rearrangement uses TRBV2 and TRBJ2-7, with D unresolved. This receptor was obtained from a woman under 30 with acute COVID-19. In DNA, the CDR3 is TGTGCCAGCAGTGAACAAGCGCTCGAGCAGTACTTC. It codes for CASSEQALEQYF.